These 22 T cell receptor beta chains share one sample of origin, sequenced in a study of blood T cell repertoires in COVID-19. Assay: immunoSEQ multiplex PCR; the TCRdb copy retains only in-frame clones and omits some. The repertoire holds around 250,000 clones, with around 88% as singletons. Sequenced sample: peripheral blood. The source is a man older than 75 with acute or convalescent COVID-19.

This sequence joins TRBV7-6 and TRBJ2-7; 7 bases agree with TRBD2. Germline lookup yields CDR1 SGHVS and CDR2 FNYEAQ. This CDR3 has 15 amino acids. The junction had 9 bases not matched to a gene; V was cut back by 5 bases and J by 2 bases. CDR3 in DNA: TGTGCCAGCAGCGCAGTCGGGGGGACGACCTACGAGCAGTACTTC. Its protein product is CASSAVGGTTYEQYF. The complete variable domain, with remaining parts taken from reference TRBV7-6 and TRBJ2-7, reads GAGVSQSPRYKVTKRGQDVALRCDPISGHVSLYWYRQALGQGPEFLTYFNYEAQQDKSGLPNDRFSAERPEGSISTLTIQRTEQRDSAMYRCASSAVGGTTYEQYFGPGTRLTVT.

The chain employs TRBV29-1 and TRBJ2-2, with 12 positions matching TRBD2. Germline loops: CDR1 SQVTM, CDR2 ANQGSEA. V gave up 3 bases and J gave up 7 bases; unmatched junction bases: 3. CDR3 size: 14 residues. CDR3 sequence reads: CSVDKTSGGGELFF. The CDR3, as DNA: TGCAGCGTTGACAAGACTAGCGGGGGCGGGGAGCTGTTTTTT.

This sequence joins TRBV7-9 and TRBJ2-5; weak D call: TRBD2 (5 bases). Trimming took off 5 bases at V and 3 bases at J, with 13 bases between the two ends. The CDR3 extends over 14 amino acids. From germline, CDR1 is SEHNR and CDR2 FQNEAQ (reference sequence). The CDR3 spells CASSRGRGKETQYF. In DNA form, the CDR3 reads TGTGCCAGCAGCCGAGGACGAGGGAAAGAGACCCAGTACTTC.

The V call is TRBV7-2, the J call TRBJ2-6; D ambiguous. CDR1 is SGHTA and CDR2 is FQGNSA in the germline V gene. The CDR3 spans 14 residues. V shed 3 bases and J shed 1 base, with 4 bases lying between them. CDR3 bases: TGTGCCAGCAGCTTCAGATCTGGGGCCAACGTCCTGACTTTC. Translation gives CASSFRSGANVLTF.

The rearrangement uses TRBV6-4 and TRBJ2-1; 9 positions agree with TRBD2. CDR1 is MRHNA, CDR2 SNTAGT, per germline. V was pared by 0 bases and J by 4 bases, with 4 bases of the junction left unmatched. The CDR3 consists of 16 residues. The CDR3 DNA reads TGTGCCAGCAGTGACTCTAGCGGGAGTCCGTACAATGAGCAGTTCTTC. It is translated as CASSDSSGSPYNEQFF.

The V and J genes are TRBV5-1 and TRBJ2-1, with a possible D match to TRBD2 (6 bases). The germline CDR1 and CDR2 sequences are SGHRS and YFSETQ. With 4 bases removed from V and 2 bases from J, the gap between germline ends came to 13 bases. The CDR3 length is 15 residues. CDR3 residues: CASSPTGTPYNEQFF. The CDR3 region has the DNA TGCGCCAGCAGCCCCACGGGGACTCCCTACAATGAGCAGTTCTTC.

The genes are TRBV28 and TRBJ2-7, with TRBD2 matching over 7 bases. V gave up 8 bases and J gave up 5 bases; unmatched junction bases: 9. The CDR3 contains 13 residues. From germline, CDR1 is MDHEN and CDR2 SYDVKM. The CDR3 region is CASFRAGRDEQYF. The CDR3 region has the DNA TGTGCCAGCTTTCGAGCGGGGAGGGACGAGCAGTACTTC.

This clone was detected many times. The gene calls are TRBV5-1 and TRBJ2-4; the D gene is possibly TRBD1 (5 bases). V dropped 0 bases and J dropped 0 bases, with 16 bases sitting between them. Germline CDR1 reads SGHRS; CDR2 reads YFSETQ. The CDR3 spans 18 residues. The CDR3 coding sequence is TGCGCCAGCAGCTTGGAGCAGGGCAGGACCGTAGCCAAAAACATTCAGTACTTC. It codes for CASSLEQGRTVAKNIQYF. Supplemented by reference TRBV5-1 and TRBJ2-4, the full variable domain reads KAGVTQTPRYLIKTRGQQVTLSCSPISGHRSVSWYQQTPGQGLQFLFEYFSETQRNKGNFPGRFSGRQFSNSRSEMNVSTLELGDSALYLCASSLEQGRTVAKNIQYFGAGTRLSVL.

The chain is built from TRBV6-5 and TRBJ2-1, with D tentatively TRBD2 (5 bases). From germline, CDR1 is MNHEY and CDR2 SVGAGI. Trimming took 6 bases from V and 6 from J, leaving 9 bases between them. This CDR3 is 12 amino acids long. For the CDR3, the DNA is TGTGCCAGCAGCATGGGAGCCAATGAGCAGTTCTTC. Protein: CASSMGANEQFF.

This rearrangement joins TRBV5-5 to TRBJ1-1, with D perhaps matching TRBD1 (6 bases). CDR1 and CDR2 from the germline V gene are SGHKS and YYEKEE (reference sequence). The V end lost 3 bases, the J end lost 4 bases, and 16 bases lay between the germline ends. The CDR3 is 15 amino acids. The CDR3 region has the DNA TGTGCCAGCAGCTCCGCAGGGGCTGGGAGCACTGAAGCTTTCTTT. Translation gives CASSSAGAGSTEAFF.

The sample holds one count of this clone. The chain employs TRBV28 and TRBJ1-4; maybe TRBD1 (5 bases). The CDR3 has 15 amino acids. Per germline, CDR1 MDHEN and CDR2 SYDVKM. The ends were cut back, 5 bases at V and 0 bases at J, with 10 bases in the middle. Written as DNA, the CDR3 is TGTGCCAGCAGTCCCCCAGGGACAACTAATGAAAAACTGTTTTTT. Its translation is CASSPPGTTNEKLFF.

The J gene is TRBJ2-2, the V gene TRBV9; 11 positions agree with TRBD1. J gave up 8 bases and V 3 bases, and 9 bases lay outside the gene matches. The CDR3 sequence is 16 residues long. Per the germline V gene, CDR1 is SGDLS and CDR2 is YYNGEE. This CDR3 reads CASSGPGTGGVGELFF. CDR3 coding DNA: TGTGCCAGCAGCGGACCCGGGACAGGGGGTGTGGGGGAGCTGTTTTTT.

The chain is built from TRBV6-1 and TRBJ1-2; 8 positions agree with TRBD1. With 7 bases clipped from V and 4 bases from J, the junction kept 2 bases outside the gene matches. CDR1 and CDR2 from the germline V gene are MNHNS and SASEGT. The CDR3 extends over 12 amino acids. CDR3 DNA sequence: TGTGCCAGCACAACAGGGGGCTATGGCTACACCTTC. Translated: CASTTGGYGYTF.

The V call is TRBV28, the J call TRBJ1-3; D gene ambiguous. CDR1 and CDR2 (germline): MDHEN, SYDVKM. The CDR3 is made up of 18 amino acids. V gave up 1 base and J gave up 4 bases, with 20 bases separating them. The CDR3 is CASSLSSGSGGSGNTIYF. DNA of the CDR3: TGTGCCAGCAGTTTATCCTCGGGTTCGGGAGGGTCAGGAAACACCATATATTTT.

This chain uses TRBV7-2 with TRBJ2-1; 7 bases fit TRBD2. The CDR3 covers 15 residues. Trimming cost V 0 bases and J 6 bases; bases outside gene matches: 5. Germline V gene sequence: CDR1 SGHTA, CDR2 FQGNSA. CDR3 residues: CASSLAGLSSNEQFF. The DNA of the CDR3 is TGTGCCAGCAGCTTAGCGGGACTATCTTCCAATGAGCAGTTCTTC.

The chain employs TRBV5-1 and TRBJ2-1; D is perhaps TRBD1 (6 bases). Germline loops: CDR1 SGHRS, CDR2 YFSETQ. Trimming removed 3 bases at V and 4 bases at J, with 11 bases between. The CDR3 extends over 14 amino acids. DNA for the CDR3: TGCGCCAGCAGCTACGCACAGGGTTACAATGAGCAGTTCTTC. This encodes CASSYAQGYNEQFF.

As DNA, the CDR3 is TGTGCCTGGGATACCGGGACACCGGATATGGATACGCAGTATTTT. This sequence encodes CAWDTGTPDMDTQYF. The chain couples TRBV30 to TRBJ2-3; D possibly corresponds to TRBD1 (6 bases). With 5 bases removed from V and 6 bases from J, the gap between germline ends came to 21 bases. CDR1 and CDR2 (germline): GTSNPN, SVGIG (reference sequence). The CDR3 totals 15 residues.

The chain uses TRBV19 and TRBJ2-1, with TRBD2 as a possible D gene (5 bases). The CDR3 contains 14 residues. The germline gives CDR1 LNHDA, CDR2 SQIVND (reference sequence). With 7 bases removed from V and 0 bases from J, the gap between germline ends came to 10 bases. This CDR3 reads CASTRGPSYNEQFF. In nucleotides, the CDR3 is TGTGCCAGTACCCGAGGGCCCTCCTACAATGAGCAGTTCTTC.

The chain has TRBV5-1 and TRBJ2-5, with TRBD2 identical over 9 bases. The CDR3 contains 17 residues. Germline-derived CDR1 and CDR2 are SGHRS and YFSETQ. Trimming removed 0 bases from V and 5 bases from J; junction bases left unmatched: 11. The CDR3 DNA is TGCGCCAGCAGCTTGGTACTAGGCGGGGGGGCGGCGGAGACCCAGTACTTC. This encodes CASSLVLGGGAAETQYF.

The DNA of the CDR3 is TGTGCCAGCAGTTACAGGGGGCTGGAGGATGAGCAGTTCTTC. This sequence encodes CASSYRGLEDEQFF. The V call is TRBV3-1 (or the pseudogene TRBV3-2), the J call TRBJ2-1, with 9 bases that match TRBD1. Germline CDR1 reads LGHDT; CDR2 reads YNNKEL (reference sequence). V trimming: 6 bases; J trimming: 8 bases; junction bases outside the gene matches: 8. The CDR3 loop spans 14 amino acids.

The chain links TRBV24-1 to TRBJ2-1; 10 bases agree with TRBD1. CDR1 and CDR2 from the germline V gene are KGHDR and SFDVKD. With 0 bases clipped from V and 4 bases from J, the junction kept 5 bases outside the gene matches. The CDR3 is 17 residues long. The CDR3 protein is CATSDLTPGQGYNEQFF. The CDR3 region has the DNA TGTGCCACCAGTGATTTGACCCCGGGACAGGGGTACAATGAGCAGTTCTTC.

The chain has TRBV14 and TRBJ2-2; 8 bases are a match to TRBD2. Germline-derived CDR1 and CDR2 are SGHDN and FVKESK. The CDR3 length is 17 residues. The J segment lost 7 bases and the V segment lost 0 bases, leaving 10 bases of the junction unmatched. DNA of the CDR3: TGTGCCAGCAGCCAAGAAGCCGGGGGGGCCGGAATCGGGGAGCTGTTTTTT. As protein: CASSQEAGGAGIGELFF. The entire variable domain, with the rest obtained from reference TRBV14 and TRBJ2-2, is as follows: EAGVTQFPSHSVIEKGQTVTLRCDPISGHDNLYWYRRVMGKEIKFLLHFVKESKQDESGMPNNRFLAERTGGTYSTLKVQPAELEDSGVYFCASSQEAGGAGIGELFFGEGSRLTVL.